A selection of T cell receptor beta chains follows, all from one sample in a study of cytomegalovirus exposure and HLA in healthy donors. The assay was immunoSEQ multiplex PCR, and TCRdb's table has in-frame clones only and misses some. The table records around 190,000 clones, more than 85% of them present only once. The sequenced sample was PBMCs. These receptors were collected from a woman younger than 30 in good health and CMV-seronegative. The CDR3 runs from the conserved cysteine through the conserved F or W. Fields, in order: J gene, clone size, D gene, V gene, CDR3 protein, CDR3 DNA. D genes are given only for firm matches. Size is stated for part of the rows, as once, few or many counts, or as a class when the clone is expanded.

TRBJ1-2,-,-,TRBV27,CASSSFGGSGYTF,TGTGCCAGCTCATCTTTCGGCGGTTCTGGCTACACCTTC
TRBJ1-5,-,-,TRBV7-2,CASSSHSNQPQHF,TGTGCCAGCAGTTCACATAGCAATCAGCCCCAGCATTTT
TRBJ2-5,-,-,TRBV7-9,CASSLLSRKETQYF,TGTGCCAGCAGCTTACTATCGCGGAAAGAGACCCAGTACTTC
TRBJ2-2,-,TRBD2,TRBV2,CASSRTSITGELFF,TGTGCCAGCAGTCGGACTAGCATCACCGGGGAGCTGTTTTTT
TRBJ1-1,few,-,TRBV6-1,CASSNRVPRTEAFF,TGTGCCAGCAGTAACCGGGTCCCAAGGACTGAAGCTTTCTTT
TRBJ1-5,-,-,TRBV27,CASSQRGNQPQHF,TGTGCCAGCAGCCAAAGGGGAAATCAGCCCCAGCATTTT
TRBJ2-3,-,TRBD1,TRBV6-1,CASTRGQDTQYF,TGTGCCAGCACCAGGGGGCAAGATACGCAGTATTTT
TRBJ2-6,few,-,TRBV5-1,CASSSSSSGANVLTF,TGCGCCAGCAGCTCAAGTAGCTCTGGGGCCAACGTCCTGACTTTC
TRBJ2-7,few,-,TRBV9,CASSAGRDYEQYF,TGTGCCAGCAGCGCGGGAAGGGATTACGAGCAGTACTTC
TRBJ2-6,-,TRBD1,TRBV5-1,CASSFPTGALHTGANVLTF,TGCGCCAGCAGTTTCCCGACAGGGGCGCTCCACACTGGGGCCAACGTCCTGACTTTC
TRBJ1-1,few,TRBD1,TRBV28,CASRLGQGNTEAFF,TGTGCCAGCAGACTGGGACAGGGGAACACTGAAGCTTTCTTT
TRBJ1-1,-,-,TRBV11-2,CASSPPGEAFF,TGTGCCAGCAGTCCCCCCGGTGAAGCTTTCTTT
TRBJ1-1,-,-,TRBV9,CASSAEPRGPNTEAFF,TGTGCCAGCAGCGCAGAACCCAGGGGCCCGAACACTGAAGCTTTCTTT
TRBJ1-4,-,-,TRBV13,CASSLGAGSREKLFF,TGTGCCAGCAGCTTAGGGGCAGGGTCGAGAGAAAAACTGTTTTTT
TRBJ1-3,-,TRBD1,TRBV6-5,CASSYSNRGSGNTIYF,TGTGCCAGCAGTTACTCCAACAGGGGATCTGGAAACACCATATATTTT
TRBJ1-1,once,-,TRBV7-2,CASSLAGGAGTEAFF,TGTGCCAGCAGCTTAGCTGGAGGGGCCGGAACTGAAGCTTTCTTT
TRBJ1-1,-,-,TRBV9,CASSPSWLAEAFF,TGTGCCAGCAGTCCTAGTTGGTTGGCTGAAGCTTTCTTT
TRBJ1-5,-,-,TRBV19,CASSISMGSSNQPQHF,TGTGCCAGTAGTATCTCAATGGGGAGTAGCAATCAGCCCCAGCATTTT
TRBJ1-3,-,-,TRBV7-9,CSSSSSEGNTIYF,TGTTCCAGCAGCTCTTCCGAGGGAAACACCATATATTTT
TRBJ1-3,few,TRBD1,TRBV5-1,CASSLGQGLVGNTIYF,TGCGCCAGCAGCTTGGGACAGGGTCTGGTGGGAAACACCATATATTTT
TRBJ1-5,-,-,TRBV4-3,CASSQSTGSNQPQHF,TGCGCCAGCAGCCAATCTACAGGGAGCAATCAGCCCCAGCATTTT
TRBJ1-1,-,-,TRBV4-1,CASSQTRGGEAFF,TGCGCCAGCAGCCAAACCCGGGGGGGTGAAGCTTTCTTT
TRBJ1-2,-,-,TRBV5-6,CASSPEDSHGYTF,TGTGCCAGCAGCCCGGAGGATTCGCATGGCTACACCTTC
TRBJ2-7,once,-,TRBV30,CAWSVDVAPSYEQYF,TGTGCCTGGAGTGTGGATGTAGCGCCTTCCTACGAGCAGTACTTC
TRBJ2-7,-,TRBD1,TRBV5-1,CASSLLAGGSDEQYF,TGCGCCAGCAGCTTGTTGGCAGGGGGTTCGGACGAGCAGTACTTC
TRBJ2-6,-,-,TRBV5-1,CASSSRQSSSGANVLTF,TGCGCCAGCAGCTCGAGACAGAGTAGCTCTGGGGCCAACGTCCTGACTTTC
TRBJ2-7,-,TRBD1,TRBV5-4,CASSPRDRATYEQYF,TGTGCCAGCAGCCCACGGGACAGGGCAACCTACGAGCAGTACTTC
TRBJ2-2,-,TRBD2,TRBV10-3,CAISEGPAGGTGELFF,TGTGCCATCAGTGAAGGGCCAGCGGGGGGCACCGGGGAGCTGTTTTTT
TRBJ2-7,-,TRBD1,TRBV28,CASSLGQGLYEQYF,TGTGCCAGCAGTCTCGGACAGGGACTCTACGAGCAGTACTTC
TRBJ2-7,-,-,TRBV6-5,CASSRLNRGEQYF,TGTGCCAGCAGCCGTCTGAACCGGGGCGAGCAGTACTTC
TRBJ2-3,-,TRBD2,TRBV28,CASSLTAGTSTDTQYF,TGTGCCAGCAGTTTAACAGCGGGGACTAGCACAGATACGCAGTATTTT
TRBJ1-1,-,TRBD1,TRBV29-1,CSSSDRGIGREAFF,TGCAGCAGCTCGGACAGGGGGATCGGGAGAGAAGCTTTCTTT
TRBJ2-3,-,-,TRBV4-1,CASSQDRRVGQHTDTQYF,TGCGCCAGCAGCCAAGATCGAAGAGTCGGACAGCACACAGATACGCAGTATTTT
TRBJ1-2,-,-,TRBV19,CASRPGTDRAGYGYTF,TGTGCCAGTAGACCCGGTACCGACAGAGCTGGCTATGGCTACACCTTC